This T cell receptor (beta chain) is from a study of chemoradiotherapy in HPV16-positive cancers. V was pared by 0 bases and J by 9 bases, with 10 bases between. The V gene's germline CDR1 is SGHRS and CDR2 YFSETQ. This CDR3 has 14 amino acids. Findings and limits, study-wide: Only a couple of HPV16-positive patients supplied the functional HPV-specificity definition.

Clones were sequenced by immunoSEQ multiplex PCR, and TCRdb holds only the in-frame ones, with some missing. The table lists about 10,000 clones, about 71% of them singletons. This clone was detected only a few times. The antigen remains unidentified. J is TRBJ1-6 and V is TRBV5-1, with D unresolved. The source of this sequence is a human donor with HPV-associated anogenital cancer. The sample was collected from a patient who underwent chemoradiotherapy. The CDR3 nucleotides read TGCGCCAGCAGCTTGGCTGGGTACGGTTCACCCCTCCACTTT. Amino acid sequence: CASSLAGYGSPLHF.